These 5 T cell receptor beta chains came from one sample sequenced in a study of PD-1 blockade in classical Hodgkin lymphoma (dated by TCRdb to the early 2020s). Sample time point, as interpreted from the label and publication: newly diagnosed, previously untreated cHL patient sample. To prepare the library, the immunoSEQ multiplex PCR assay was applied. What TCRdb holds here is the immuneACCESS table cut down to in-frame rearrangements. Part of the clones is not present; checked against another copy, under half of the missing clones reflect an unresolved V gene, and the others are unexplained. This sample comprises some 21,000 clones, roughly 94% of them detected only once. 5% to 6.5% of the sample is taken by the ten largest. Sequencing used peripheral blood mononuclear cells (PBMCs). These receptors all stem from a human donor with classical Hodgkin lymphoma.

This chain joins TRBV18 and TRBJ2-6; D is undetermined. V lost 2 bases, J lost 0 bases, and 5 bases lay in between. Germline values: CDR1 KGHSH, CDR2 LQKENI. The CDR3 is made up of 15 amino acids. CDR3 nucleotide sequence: TGTGCCAGCTCACCAATGAACTCTGGGGCCAACGTCCTGACTTTC. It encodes CASSPMNSGANVLTF.

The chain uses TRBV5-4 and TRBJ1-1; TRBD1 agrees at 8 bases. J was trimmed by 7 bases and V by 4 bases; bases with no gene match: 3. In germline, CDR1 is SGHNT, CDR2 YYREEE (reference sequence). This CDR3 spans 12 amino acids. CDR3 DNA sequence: TGTGCCAGCAGCCCAGGGGGCCTTGAAGCTTTCTTT. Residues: CASSPGGLEAFF. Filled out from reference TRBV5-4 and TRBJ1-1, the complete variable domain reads ETGVTQSPTHLIKTRGQQVTLRCSSQSGHNTVSWYQQALGQGPQFIFQYYREEENGRGNFPPRFSGLQFPNYSSELNVNALELDDSALYLCASSPGGLEAFFGQGTRLTVV.

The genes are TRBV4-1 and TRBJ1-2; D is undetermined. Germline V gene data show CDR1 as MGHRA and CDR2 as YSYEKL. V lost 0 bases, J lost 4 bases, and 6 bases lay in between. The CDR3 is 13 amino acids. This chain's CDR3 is CASSQDRFYGYTF. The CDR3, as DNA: TGCGCCAGCAGCCAAGATAGGTTCTATGGCTACACCTTC.

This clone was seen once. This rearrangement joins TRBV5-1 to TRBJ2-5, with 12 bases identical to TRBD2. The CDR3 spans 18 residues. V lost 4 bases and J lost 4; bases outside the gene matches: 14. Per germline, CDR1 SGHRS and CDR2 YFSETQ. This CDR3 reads CASSTTTSGGPEGETQYF. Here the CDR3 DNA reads TGCGCCAGCAGCACAACGACTAGCGGGGGCCCTGAGGGAGAGACCCAGTACTTC.

The CDR3 DNA sequence: TGCAGTGCTACTCATTACAATGAGCAGTTCTTC. Translated: CSATHYNEQFF. V and J are TRBV20-1 and TRBJ2-1; D not certain. The V gene lost 4 bases and the J gene lost 4 bases, with 5 bases spanning the gap. Germline CDR1 is DFQATT and CDR2 is SNEGSKA (reference sequence). The CDR3 spans 11 residues.